These T cell receptor beta chains were read from a single sample in a study of a mutant IDH1 vaccine in newly diagnosed glioma. The antigens these receptors bind are not known. Only in-frame clones appear in the TCRdb table, and some are missing; sequencing was by immunoSEQ multiplex PCR. The repertoire includes almost 85,000 clones, approximately 85% of them detected once, and roughly 2% sits in the top ten. Sample: PBMCs, taken from a glioma patient whose treatment included an IDH1 peptide vaccine. All receptors come from a man aged 25-40 years with glioma. Some clones in this sample may be carry-over from other donors' samples. The conserved cysteine and the conserved F or W are not part of the CDR3 here. Fields, in order: V gene, CDR3 protein.

>TRBV9
ASSPQPGQASGAF
>TRBV14
ASSHRYPSGANVLT
>TRBV10-3
AVTINQQSEAF
>TRBV27
ASSRRSGSYEQY
>TRBV6-1
ASSEIRGRRGNTIY
>TRBV30
ALINRRQSGDEQY
>TRBV18
ASSGQGNTEAF
>TRBV13
ASSFARGSPEETQY
>TRBV2
ASSGTGALLGYGYT
>TRBV11-2
ASSPWTSGEGSATQY
>TRBV19
ASSRGQSPQETQY
>TRBV9
ASSLGGQTLNTEAF
>TRBV5-4
ASSLAGTSNEQF
>TRBV6-1
ASSEQRAEKLF
>TRBV27
ASSLLGVGLNTEAF
>TRBV7-2
ASSLEGGIYEQF
>TRBV5-4
ASSLGGGAGKETQY
>TRBV27
ASSLGQVTDTQY
>TRBV9
ASSRGIIRPDTQY
>TRBV7-2
ASSLAGGTDTQY
>TRBV11-2
ASRKGLAGVAQY
>TRBV27
ASSLSGSGSSYEQY
>TRBV15
ATSRTGATQY
>TRBV4-1
ASSQGRDTIYEQY
>TRBV4-2
ASSQVNSQETQY
>TRBV4-1
ASSQEAGQF
>TRBV5-5
ASSFTDTQY
>TRBV4-1
ASSQRDKTPLH
>TRBV9
ASSPTRATDTQY
>TRBV6-4
ASSATGDGSGYT
>TRBV9
ASSVGGLADTPSYNEQF
>TRBV28
ASSPRSGGYT
>TRBV7-2
ASSLMGVGSGANVLT
>TRBV7-9
ASSFDGAPNQPQH
>TRBV6-1
ASSELQGASNQPQH